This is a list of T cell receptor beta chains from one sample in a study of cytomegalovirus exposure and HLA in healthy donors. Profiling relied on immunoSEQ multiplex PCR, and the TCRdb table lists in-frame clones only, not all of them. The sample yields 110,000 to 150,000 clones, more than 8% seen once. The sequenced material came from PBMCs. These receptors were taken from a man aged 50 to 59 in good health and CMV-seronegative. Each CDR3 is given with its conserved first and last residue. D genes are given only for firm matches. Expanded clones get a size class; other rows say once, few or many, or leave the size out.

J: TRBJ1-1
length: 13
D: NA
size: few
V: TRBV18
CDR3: CASSQATNTEAFF
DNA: TGTGCCAGCTCACAAGCCACGAACACTGAAGCTTTCTTT

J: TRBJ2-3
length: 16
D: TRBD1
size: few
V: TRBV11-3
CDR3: CASSLETGEGWDTQYF
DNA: TGTGCCAGCAGCTTGGAGACAGGGGAAGGATGGGATACGCAGTATTTT

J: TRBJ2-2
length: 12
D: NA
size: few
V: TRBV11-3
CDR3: CASSLVTGELFF
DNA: TGTGCCAGCAGCTTAGTTACAGGGGAGCTGTTTTTT

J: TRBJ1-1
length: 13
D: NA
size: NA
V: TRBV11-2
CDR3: CASSYPLGVEAFF
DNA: TGTGCCAGCAGCTACCCACTCGGAGTTGAAGCTTTCTTT

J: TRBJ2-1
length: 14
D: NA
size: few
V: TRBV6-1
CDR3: CASSDRTGSNEQFF
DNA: TGTGCCAGCAGTGATCGTACCGGGAGCAATGAGCAGTTCTTC

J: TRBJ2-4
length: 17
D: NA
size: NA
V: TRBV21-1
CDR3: CASNIRGAKGAKNIQYF
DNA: TGTGCCAGCAATATCAGGGGGGCAAAAGGAGCCAAAAACATTCAGTACTTC

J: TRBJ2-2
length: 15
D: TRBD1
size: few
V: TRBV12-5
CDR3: CASGWGTGFHGELFF
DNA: TGTGCTAGTGGTTGGGGGACAGGGTTCCACGGGGAGCTGTTTTTT

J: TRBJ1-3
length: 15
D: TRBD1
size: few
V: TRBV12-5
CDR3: CATQDRGRDGNTIYF
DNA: TGTGCTACTCAGGACAGGGGGCGCGATGGAAACACCATATATTTT

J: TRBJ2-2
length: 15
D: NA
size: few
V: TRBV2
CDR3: CASTAFRENTGELFF
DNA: TGTGCCAGCACGGCATTCAGGGAGAACACCGGGGAGCTGTTTTTT

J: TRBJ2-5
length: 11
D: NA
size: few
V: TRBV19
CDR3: CASSARETQYF
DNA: TGTGCCAGTAGTGCCCGGGAGACCCAGTACTTC

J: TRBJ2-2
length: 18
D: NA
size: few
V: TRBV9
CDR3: CASSPEGGGGPNTGELFF
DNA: TGTGCCAGCAGCCCAGAAGGAGGGGGCGGGCCGAACACCGGGGAGCTGTTTTTT

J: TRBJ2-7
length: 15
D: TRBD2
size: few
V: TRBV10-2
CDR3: CASSQGLAGGSEQYF
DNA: TGCGCCAGCAGTCAAGGACTAGCGGGAGGATCTGAGCAGTACTTC

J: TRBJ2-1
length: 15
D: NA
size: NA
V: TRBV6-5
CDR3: CASKFDRSSYNEQFF
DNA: TGTGCCAGCAAATTCGACAGGTCCTCCTACAATGAGCAGTTCTTC

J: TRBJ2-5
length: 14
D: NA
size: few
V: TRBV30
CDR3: CAWTTGGPHATQYF
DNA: TGTGCCTGGACGACAGGCGGACCCCATGCGACCCAGTACTTC

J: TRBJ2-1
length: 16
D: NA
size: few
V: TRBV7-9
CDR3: CASSFVPGLTPNEQFF
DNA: TGTGCCAGCAGCTTCGTCCCGGGACTTACTCCCAATGAGCAGTTCTTC

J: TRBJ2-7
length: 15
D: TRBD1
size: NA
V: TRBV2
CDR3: CASRSDRGQPYEQYF
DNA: TGTGCCAGCAGGTCAGACAGGGGGCAGCCCTACGAGCAGTACTTC

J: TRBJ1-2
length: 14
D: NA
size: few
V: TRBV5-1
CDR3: CASSLGTANYGYTF
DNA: TGCGCCAGCAGCTTGGGTACAGCCAACTATGGCTACACCTTC

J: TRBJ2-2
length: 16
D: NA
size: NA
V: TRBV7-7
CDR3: CASSPRQGGDTGELFF
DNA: TGTGCTAGCAGCCCCAGACAGGGAGGTGACACCGGGGAGCTGTTTTTT

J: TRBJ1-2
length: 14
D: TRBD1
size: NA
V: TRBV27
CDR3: CASLRTGGGYGYTF
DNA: TGTGCCAGCCTTAGAACAGGGGGCGGCTATGGCTACACCTTC

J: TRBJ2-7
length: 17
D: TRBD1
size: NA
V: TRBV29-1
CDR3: CSALARTGGFPRDEQYF
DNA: TGCAGCGCCCTGGCGCGGACAGGGGGTTTTCCTAGGGACGAGCAGTACTTC

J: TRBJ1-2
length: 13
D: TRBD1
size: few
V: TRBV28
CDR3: CASSRGTGGGYTF
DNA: TGTGCCAGCAGCCGCGGGACAGGGGGTGGCTACACCTTC

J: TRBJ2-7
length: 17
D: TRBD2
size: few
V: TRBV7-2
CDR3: CASSTRLAGGPWVEQYF
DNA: TGTGCCAGCAGCACCCGACTAGCGGGAGGGCCTTGGGTCGAGCAGTACTTC

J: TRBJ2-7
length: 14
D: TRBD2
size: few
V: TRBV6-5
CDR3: CASSYSLAGREQYF
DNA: TGTGCCAGCAGTTACTCGCTAGCGGGGCGCGAGCAGTACTTC

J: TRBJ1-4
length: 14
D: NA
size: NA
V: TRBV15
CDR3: CATSSIRTSEKLFF
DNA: TGTGCCACCAGCAGTATCAGGACAAGCGAAAAACTGTTTTTT

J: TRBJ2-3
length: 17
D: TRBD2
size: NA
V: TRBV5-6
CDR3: CASSLVSAGLFTDTQYF
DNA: TGTGCCAGCAGCTTGGTGTCAGCGGGGCTTTTCACAGATACGCAGTATTTT

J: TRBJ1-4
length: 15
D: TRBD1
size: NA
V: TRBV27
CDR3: CASSLSGTGAEKLFF
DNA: TGTGCCAGCAGTTTATCCGGGACAGGGGCTGAAAAACTGTTTTTT

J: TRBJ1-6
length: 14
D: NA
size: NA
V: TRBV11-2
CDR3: CASSLRSGDSPLHF
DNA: TGTGCCAGCAGCTTAAGATCCGGGGATTCACCCCTCCACTTT

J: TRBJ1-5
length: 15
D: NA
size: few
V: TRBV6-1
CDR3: CASSVQQGGNQPQHF
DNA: TGTGCCAGCAGTGTCCAACAGGGAGGCAATCAGCCCCAGCATTTT

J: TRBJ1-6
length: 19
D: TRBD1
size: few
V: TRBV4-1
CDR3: CASSQRPDPTGPRDSPLHF
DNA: TGCGCCAGCAGCCAACGACCTGACCCGACAGGGCCAAGGGATTCACCCCTCCACTTT

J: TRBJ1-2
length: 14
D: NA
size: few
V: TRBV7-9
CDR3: CASSSERRGSGYTF
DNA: TGTGCCAGCAGCTCCGAGAGACGAGGATCGGGCTACACCTTC

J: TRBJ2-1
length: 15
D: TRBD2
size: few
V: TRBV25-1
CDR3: CASSGDYPSYNEQFF
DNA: TGTGCCAGCAGTGGGGACTACCCCTCCTACAATGAGCAGTTCTTC

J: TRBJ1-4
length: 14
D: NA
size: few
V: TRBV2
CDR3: CASSEPGANEKLFF
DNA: TGTGCCAGCAGTGAACCAGGGGCTAATGAAAAACTGTTTTTT

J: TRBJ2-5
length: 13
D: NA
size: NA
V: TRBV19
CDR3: CASSRGREETQYF
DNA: TGTGCCAGTAGTAGGGGCAGAGAAGAGACCCAGTACTTC

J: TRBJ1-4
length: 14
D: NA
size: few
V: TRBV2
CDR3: CASSEGGLGEKLFF
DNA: TGTGCCAGCAGTGAAGGGGGGCTCGGTGAAAAACTGTTTTTT

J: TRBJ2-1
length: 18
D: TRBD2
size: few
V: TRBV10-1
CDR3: CASSESPPGTSVSNEQFF
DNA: TGCGCCAGCAGTGAGTCGCCCCCCGGGACTAGCGTGAGCAATGAGCAGTTCTTC

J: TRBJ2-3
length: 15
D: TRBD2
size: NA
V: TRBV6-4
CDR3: CASSDMDSGRAKQYF
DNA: TGTGCCAGCAGTGATATGGACAGCGGGAGGGCCAAGCAGTATTTT

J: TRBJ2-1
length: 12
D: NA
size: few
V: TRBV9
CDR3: CASSPYGNEQFF
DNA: TGTGCCAGCAGCCCCTACGGCAATGAGCAGTTCTTC

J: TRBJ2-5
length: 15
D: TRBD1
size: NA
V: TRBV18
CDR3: CASSPNRDRGETQYF
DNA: TGTGCCAGCTCACCCAACCGGGACAGGGGAGAGACCCAGTACTTC

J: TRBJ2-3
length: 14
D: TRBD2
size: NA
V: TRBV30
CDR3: CARGDHRGTDTQYF
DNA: TGTGCCCGGGGGGACCATCGGGGCACAGATACGCAGTATTTT

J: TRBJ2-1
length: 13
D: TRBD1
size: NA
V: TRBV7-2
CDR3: CASSPDRVNEQFF
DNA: TGTGCCAGCAGCCCAGACAGGGTCAATGAGCAGTTCTTC

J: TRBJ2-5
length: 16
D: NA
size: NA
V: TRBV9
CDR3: CASSVGIGQIQETQYF
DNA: TGTGCCAGCAGCGTAGGAATAGGACAGATACAAGAGACCCAGTACTTC

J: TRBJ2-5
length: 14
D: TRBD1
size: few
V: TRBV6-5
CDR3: CASQLVGTGETQYF
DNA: TGTGCCTCCCAGTTAGTGGGGACAGGGGAGACCCAGTACTTC

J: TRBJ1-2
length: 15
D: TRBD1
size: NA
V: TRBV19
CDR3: CASSFRTGISYGYTF
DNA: TGTGCCAGTAGTTTCAGGACAGGGATAAGCTATGGCTACACCTTC

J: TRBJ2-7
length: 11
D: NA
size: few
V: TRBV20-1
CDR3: CSAGVSYEQYF
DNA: TGCAGTGCCGGGGTTTCCTACGAGCAGTACTTC

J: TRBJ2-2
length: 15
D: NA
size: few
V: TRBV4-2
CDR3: CASSSTNRNTGELFF
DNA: TGTGCCAGCAGCAGTACCAATAGGAACACCGGGGAGCTGTTTTTT

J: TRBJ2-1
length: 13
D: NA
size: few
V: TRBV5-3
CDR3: CARSLRSHNEQFF
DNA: TGTGCCAGAAGCCTACGTTCCCACAATGAGCAGTTCTTC

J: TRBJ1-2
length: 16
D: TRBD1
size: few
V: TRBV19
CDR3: CASSPSGTGGLYGYTF
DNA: TGTGCCAGTAGTCCTTCCGGGACAGGGGGACTTTATGGCTACACCTTC

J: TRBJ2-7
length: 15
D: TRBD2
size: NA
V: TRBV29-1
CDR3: CSVLPLAGGSYEQYF
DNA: TGCAGCGTTCTCCCTTTGGCGGGAGGATCCTACGAGCAGTACTTC